This T cell receptor beta chain was obtained from a study of CD8 T cells in ankylosing spondylitis. Study-wide results and caveats: Disease-associated clonotypes exhibited CD8+ identity and were relatively infrequent in peripheral blood. Significant enrichment of disease-linked clones was reported in matched ankylosing spondylitis synovial fluid. What appeared characteristic of ankylosing spondylitis blood was a TCR beta motif of eight highly homologous variants.

The V gene lost 0 bases and the J gene lost 1 base, with 12 bases spanning the gap. The CDR3 sequence is 16 residues long. Looked up from germline, CDR1 is SGHRS and CDR2 is YFSETQ. With regard to this clonotype: The target antigen is unknown.

A quantitative 5'-RACE method, one with molecular barcodes, was used to make TCR beta libraries. Using its own MiXCR run on the 5' RACE reads, TCRdb lists one record per CDR3 protein. The sample records 250,000 to 350,000 distinct CDR3 sequences, roughly 20% being singletons. J is TRBJ2-3 and V is TRBV5-1; either TRBD1 or TRBD2 may fit D (5 bases each). The receptor was derived from a male donor with ankylosing spondylitis or in good health (not recorded which). Sequenced material: blood, either unsorted or a sorted T cell fraction (not recorded which). As DNA, the CDR3 is TGCGCCAGCAGCTTGGCCGGGAAAGGGGGCACAGATACGCAGTATTTT. It yields the protein CASSLAGKGGTDTQYF.